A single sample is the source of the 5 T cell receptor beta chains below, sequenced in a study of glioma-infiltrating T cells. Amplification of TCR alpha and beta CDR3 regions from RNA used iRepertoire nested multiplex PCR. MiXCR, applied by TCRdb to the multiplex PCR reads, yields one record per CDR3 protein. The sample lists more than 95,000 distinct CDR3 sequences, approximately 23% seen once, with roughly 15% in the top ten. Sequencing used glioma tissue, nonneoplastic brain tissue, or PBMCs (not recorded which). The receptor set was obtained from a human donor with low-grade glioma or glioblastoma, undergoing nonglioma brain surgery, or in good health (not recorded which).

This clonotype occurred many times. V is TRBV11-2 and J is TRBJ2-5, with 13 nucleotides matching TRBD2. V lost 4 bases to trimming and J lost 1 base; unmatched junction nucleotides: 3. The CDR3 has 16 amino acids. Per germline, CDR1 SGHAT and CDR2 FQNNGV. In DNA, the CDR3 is TGTGCCAGCAGCTCTTGGACTAGCGGGGGCCAAGAGACCCAGTACTTC. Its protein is CASSSWTSGGQETQYF.

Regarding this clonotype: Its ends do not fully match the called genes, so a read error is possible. Written as DNA, the CDR3 is TGCAGTGATAGAATCACGGAACAGGGCTACGAGCAGTACTTC. This gives the protein CSDRITEQGYEQYF. The chain employs TRBV20-1 and TRBJ2-7; D may be TRBD1 (6 bases). The CDR3 is 14 amino acids. In germline, CDR1 is DFQATT, CDR2 SNEGSKA (reference sequence).

CDR3 amino acids: CATRGVTQETQYF. Here the CDR3 DNA reads TGCGCCACCAGGGGGGTCACCCAAGAGACCCAGTACTTC. The chain couples TRBV5-1 to TRBJ2-5, with D maybe TRBD1 (7 bases). The V end was cut by 9 bases, the J end by 1 base, with 13 bases between. CDR1 is SGHRS and CDR2 is YFSETQ in the germline V gene. The CDR3 loop spans 13 amino acids.

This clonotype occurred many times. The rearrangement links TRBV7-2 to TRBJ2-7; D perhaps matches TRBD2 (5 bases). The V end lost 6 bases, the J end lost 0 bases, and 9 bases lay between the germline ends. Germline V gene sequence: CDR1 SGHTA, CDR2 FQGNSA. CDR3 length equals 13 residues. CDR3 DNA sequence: TGTGCCAGCAGTAGCGATCGCTCCTACGAGCAGTACTTC. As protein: CASSSDRSYEQYF.

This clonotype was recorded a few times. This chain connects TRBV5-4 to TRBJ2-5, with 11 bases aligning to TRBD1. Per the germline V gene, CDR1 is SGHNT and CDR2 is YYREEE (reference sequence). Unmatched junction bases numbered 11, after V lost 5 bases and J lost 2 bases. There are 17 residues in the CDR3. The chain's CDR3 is CASSSAGTGGLQETQYF. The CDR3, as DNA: TGTGCCAGCAGTTCAGCCGGGACAGGGGGATTACAAGAGACCCAGTACTTC.